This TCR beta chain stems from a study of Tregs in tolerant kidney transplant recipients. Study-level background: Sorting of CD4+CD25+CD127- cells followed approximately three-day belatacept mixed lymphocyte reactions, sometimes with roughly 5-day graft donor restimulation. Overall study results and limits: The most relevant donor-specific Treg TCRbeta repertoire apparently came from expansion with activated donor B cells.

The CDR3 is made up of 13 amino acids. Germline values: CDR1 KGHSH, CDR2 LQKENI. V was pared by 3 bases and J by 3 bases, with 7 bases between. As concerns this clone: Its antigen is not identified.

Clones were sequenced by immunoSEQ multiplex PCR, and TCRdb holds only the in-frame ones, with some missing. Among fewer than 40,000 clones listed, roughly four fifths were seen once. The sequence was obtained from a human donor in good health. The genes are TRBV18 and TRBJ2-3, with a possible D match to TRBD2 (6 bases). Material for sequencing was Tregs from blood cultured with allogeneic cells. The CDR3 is CASSPGLTDTQYF. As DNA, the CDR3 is TGTGCCAGCTCACCGGGACTTACAGATACGCAGTATTTT.